The 15 T cell receptor beta chains below were found in one sample sequenced in a study of cytomegalovirus exposure and HLA in healthy donors (dated by TCRdb to 2017 to 2019). Receptors were amplified or captured by the immunoSEQ multiplex PCR assay. The multiplex PCR relied on a mix of 60 forward primers for TCR Vbeta segments and 13 reverse primers for TCR Jbeta segments. The source is immuneACCESS, and TCRdb retained only in-frame sequences with V and J called. Part of the clones is not carried over; for the studies checked, unresolved V genes explain less than half of this, and the remainder is unexplained. The sample table shows about 210,000 clones, and almost 80% are seen once. 1.8% of the sample belongs to the ten largest clones. Specimen: PBMCs. The receptors derive from a male donor in good health and CMV-seronegative.

The chain employs TRBV14 and TRBJ1-3, with no clear D. The CDR3 consists of 12 residues. CDR1 and CDR2 from the germline V gene are SGHDN and FVKESK. The V end was cut by 6 bases, the J end by 1 base, with 4 bases between. This CDR3 reads CASSLSGNTIYF. Here the CDR3 DNA reads TGTGCCAGCAGTCTTTCTGGAAACACCATATATTTT.

This chain uses TRBV7-9 with TRBJ2-7; 10 bases map to TRBD1. Germline V CDR1 and CDR2: SEHNR, FQNEAQ (reference sequence). Trimming removed 5 bases from V and 4 bases from J; junction bases left unmatched: 8. The length of the CDR3 is 15 residues. As DNA, the CDR3 is TGTGCCAGCAGCCGCAAGGACAGGGGGGTTTACGAGCAGTACTTC. Translated, it gives CASSRKDRGVYEQYF.

The genes are TRBV7-3 and TRBJ1-1; D is perhaps TRBD1 (6 bases). CDR1 SGHTA and CDR2 FQGTGA come from the germline V gene. V was clipped by 5 bases and J by 10 bases, with 20 bases between them. This CDR3 is 14 amino acids long. The CDR3 bases are TGTGCCAGCAGCCCGGAGAGGGGGAATTTATTAGCTTTCTTT. Translation: CASSPERGNLLAFF.

The rearrangement joins TRBV25-1 to TRBJ2-7, with D unresolved. V was clipped by 5 bases and J by 6 bases, with 8 bases between them. This CDR3 comprises 11 residues. Germline V gene sequence: CDR1 MGHDK, CDR2 SYGVNS. CDR3 nucleotide sequence: TGTGCCAGCAGTTCCCTTAGCGAGCAGTACTTC. It translates to CASSSLSEQYF.

V usage is TRBV10-3 and J usage is TRBJ2-7; TRBD2 might be the D (5 bases). CDR1 is ENHRY and CDR2 is SYGVKD in the germline V gene. V shed 2 bases and J shed 2 bases, with 10 bases lying between them. The CDR3 is 14 residues long. Here the CDR3 DNA reads TGTGCCATCAGTGAGGGACGGGAAACCTACGAGCAGTACTTC. Protein sequence: CAISEGRETYEQYF.

This clone appeared a single time. The chain uses TRBV30 and TRBJ2-7; the D gene is possibly TRBD1 (5 bases). Trimming removed 8 bases from V and 5 bases from J, with 13 bases in between. The germline gives CDR1 GTSNPN, CDR2 SVGIG (reference sequence). This CDR3 is 11 amino acids long. The CDR3 nucleotides are TGTGCCGGGGCGTGGAGCCACGAGCAGTACTTC. Its protein is CAGAWSHEQYF.

This sequence joins TRBV9 and TRBJ1-2, with 8 bases lining up with TRBD1. The V and J ends lost 4 bases and 2 bases, in that order; junction bases with no gene match: 7. The germline V gene has CDR1 SGDLS and CDR2 YYNGEE. CDR3 length equals 15 residues. CDR3: CASSPPDRANYGYTF. Written as DNA, the CDR3 is TGTGCCAGCAGCCCCCCGGACAGGGCCAACTATGGCTACACCTTC.

The V call is TRBV29-1, the J call TRBJ2-3; tentative D call: TRBD2 (6 bases). Deletions cut 1 base from V and 1 base from J, with 9 bases between. The CDR3 consists of 14 residues. Per the germline V gene, CDR1 is SQVTM and CDR2 is ANQGSEA. The CDR3 DNA reads as TGCAGCGTTGAAGTACGGAGGGGCACAGATACGCAGTATTTT. This sequence encodes CSVEVRRGTDTQYF.

This sequence joins TRBV9 and TRBJ2-2; D may be TRBD1 (6 bases). Trimming removed 4 bases at V and 4 bases at J, with 8 bases between. The germline V gene has CDR1 SGDLS and CDR2 YYNGEE. The CDR3 extends over 13 amino acids. The CDR3 DNA is TGTGCCAGCAGCCAAGGGGGCACCGGGGAGCTGTTTTTT. Translation gives CASSQGGTGELFF.

The chain links TRBV7-9 to TRBJ1-1; 7 nucleotides line up with TRBD1. The ends lost 2 bases at V and 3 bases at J; junction bases unmatched: 18. Germline V gene sequence: CDR1 SEHNR, CDR2 FQNEAQ (reference sequence). This CDR3 region has 19 residues. The CDR3 loop is CASSLRTGARRSLDTEAFF. CDR3 bases: TGTGCCAGCAGCTTAAGAACAGGGGCCAGACGCAGCCTAGACACTGAAGCTTTCTTT.

The rearrangement uses TRBV28 and TRBJ1-5, with TRBD1 matching over 10 bases. Germline V CDR1 and CDR2: MDHEN, SYDVKM. Trimming at V came to 4 bases and at J to 7 bases, leaving 4 bases not matched to a gene. The CDR3 loop spans 14 amino acids. CDR3 nucleotides: TGTGCCAGCAGTTCTGGACAGGGGGGCCAGCCCCAGCATTTT. Its protein is CASSSGQGGQPQHF.

The sample holds one count of this clone. The chain uses TRBV4-3 and TRBJ1-5; D is unresolved. The CDR3 consists of 14 residues. Germline CDR1 and CDR2: LGHNA and YSLEER. Deletions cut 0 bases from V and 7 bases from J, with 10 bases between. The chain's CDR3 is CASSQDGRQQPQHF. In DNA form, the CDR3 reads TGCGCCAGCAGCCAAGATGGGCGTCAGCAGCCCCAGCATTTT.

This clone was seen once. The chain is built from TRBV4-1 and TRBJ2-5; no reliable D call. Per germline, CDR1 MGHRA and CDR2 YSYEKL. V was cut by 0 bases and J by 8 bases, with 10 bases left in between. This CDR3 contains 13 residues. The CDR3 DNA reads as TGCGCCAGCAGCCAAGATGACGAGGAAACCCAGTACTTC. Translated, it gives CASSQDDEETQYF.

This clone showed up just a few times. Here the CDR3 reads CASSWPGTNSGETQYF. The CDR3 nucleotides are TGTGCCAGCAGCTGGCCAGGGACGAATAGCGGGGAGACCCAGTACTTC. The chain is built from TRBV5-4 and TRBJ2-5; 7 bases agree with TRBD2. Germline CDR1 is SGHNT and CDR2 is YYREEE (reference sequence). Trimming removed 3 bases from V and 5 bases from J; junction bases left unmatched: 13. The length of the CDR3 is 16 residues.

The CDR3 DNA reads TGTGCCAGCAGTTCAACAGGGATCTCCTACGAGCAGTACTTC. Protein product: CASSSTGISYEQYF. V gene TRBV28 combines with J gene TRBJ2-7, with a weak D call TRBD1 (6 bases). CDR1 and CDR2 (germline): MDHEN, SYDVKM. This CDR3 contains 14 residues. The V end lost 4 bases, the J end lost 0 bases, and 10 bases lay between the germline ends.